These 13 T cell receptor beta chains came from one sample sequenced in a study of Ad26.COV2.S vaccination and SARS-CoV-2 variants (dated by TCRdb to the early 2020s). In the paper's terms, the treatment or condition label means: 15 to 20 received Ad26.COV2.S at low or high dose, single or two shots; about 5 received placebo; per-sample allocation not given. Repertoires of vaccine and placebo recipients were sequenced from samples taken on day 63 after the first injection. The protocol used for the library was the immunoSEQ multiplex PCR assay. This is the immuneACCESS table as TCRdb keeps it, with only in-frame sequences that have V and J called. A part of the clones is gone; compared with another copy, unresolved V genes explain less than half, and the rest is unexplained. This sample has about 460,000 clones in its table, and 70% to 90% of those were observed once. Jointly, the top ten make up 1.7% of the sample.

Here the sequenced sample was peripheral blood, taken in a trial of Ad26.COV2.S vaccine versus placebo. The source is a person between 18 and 59 years old who received the Ad26.COV2.S COVID-19 vaccine or a placebo.

The chain uses TRBV28 and TRBJ2-1, with 8 nucleotides matching TRBD1. CDR1 is MDHEN and CDR2 is SYDVKM in the germline V gene. V shed 5 bases and J 5 bases; nucleotides not matched to a gene: 11. The CDR3 has 16 residues. CDR3 protein: CASSPQVWTGHNEQFF. The DNA of the CDR3 is TGTGCCAGCAGTCCACAAGTGTGGACAGGGCACAATGAGCAGTTCTTC. Complete variable domain (other parts from reference TRBV28 and TRBJ2-1): DVKVTQSSRYLVKRTGEKVFLECVQDMDHENMFWYRQDPGLGLRLIYFSYDVKMKEKGDIPEGYSVSREKKERFSLILESASTNQTSMYLCASSPQVWTGHNEQFFGPGTRLTVL.

The rearrangement links TRBV30 to TRBJ1-5; no clear D gene. CDR3 length equals 13 residues. Germline V lookup: CDR1 GTSNPN, CDR2 SVGIG (reference sequence). V dropped 5 bases and J dropped 6 bases, with 14 bases sitting between them. CDR3 sequence reads: CAWDRSRGQPQHF. CDR3 DNA sequence: TGTGCCTGGGACCGTAGCCGGGGTCAGCCCCAGCATTTT.

This sequence joins TRBV12-3 or TRBV12-4 and TRBJ1-6; D unclear. CDR3 length: 13 residues. Trimming pared 2 bases from V and 9 bases from J, leaving 8 bases between. CDR3 residues: CASSLSSVSPLHF. The CDR3 DNA sequence: TGTGCCAGCAGTTTAAGTAGCGTTTCACCCCTCCACTTT.

As concerns this clone: The same CDR3 is also encoded by other DNA sequences in this sample. Here the CDR3 DNA reads TGTGCCAGCTCACCACAGGGTAACTCCTATAATTCACCCCTCCACTTT. The encoded protein is CASSPQGNSYNSPLHF. The chain is built from TRBV18 and TRBJ1-6, with D hard to call. CDR3 length equals 16 residues. Germline lookup yields CDR1 KGHSH and CDR2 LQKENI. The V end lost 1 base, the J end lost 0 bases, and 7 bases lay between the germline ends.

The gene calls are TRBV19 and TRBJ2-4; 7 nucleotides agree with TRBD2. The CDR3 has 19 amino acids. With V trimmed by 1 base and J by 2 bases, 14 bases remained unmatched. Per the germline V gene, CDR1 is LNHDA and CDR2 is SQIVND (reference sequence). CDR3 nucleotides: TGTGCCAGTAGTATAGTTGGCGGGGGAGGAAGCGTAACCAAAAACATTCAGTACTTC. Its protein is CASSIVGGGGSVTKNIQYF.

The genes are TRBV5-4 and TRBJ2-3, with a tentative D call TRBD2 (5 bases). This CDR3 contains 15 residues. Trimming stripped 0 bases from V and 2 bases from J, with 10 bases between. Germline V lookup: CDR1 SGHNT, CDR2 YYREEE (reference sequence). The CDR3 nucleotides are TGTGCCAGCAGCTTGGCTGCGGGCCTCACAGATACGCAGTATTTT. Its protein product is CASSLAAGLTDTQYF.

The chain links TRBV19 to TRBJ1-5, with D perhaps matching TRBD1 (6 bases). The germline CDR1 and CDR2 sequences are LNHDA and SQIVND (reference sequence). Trimming took off 0 bases at V and 6 bases at J, with 12 bases between the two ends. The CDR3 is 15 amino acids. This CDR3 reads CASSIDAGASQPQHF. The CDR3 DNA reads as TGTGCCAGTAGTATAGATGCAGGGGCTAGTCAGCCCCAGCATTTT.

The chain employs TRBV6-5 and TRBJ1-1; D not resolved. This CDR3 has 10 amino acids. Trimming pared 9 bases from V and 9 bases from J, leaving 11 bases between. Germline lookup yields CDR1 MNHEY and CDR2 SVGAGI. The CDR3 protein is CASSADKAFF. The CDR3 DNA follows: TGTGCCAGTTCAGCGGATAAAGCTTTCTTT.

The chain links TRBV5-1 to TRBJ1-6; D remains ambiguous. The length of the CDR3 is 14 residues. V gave up 0 bases and J gave up 7 bases, with 8 bases separating them. CDR1 and CDR2 (germline): SGHRS, YFSETQ. The CDR3 sequence: CASSLELENSPLHF. The CDR3 DNA reads TGCGCCAGCAGCTTGGAGCTTGAGAATTCACCCCTCCACTTT.

The V call is TRBV7-9, the J call TRBJ2-7; 14 bases fit TRBD2. Per the germline V gene, CDR1 is SEHNR and CDR2 is FQNEAQ (reference sequence). V shed 3 bases and J 5 bases; nucleotides not matched to a gene: 9. The CDR3 contains 17 residues. The CDR3 loop reads CASSFPTSGGALHEQYF. The CDR3 DNA reads TGTGCCAGCAGCTTTCCGACTAGCGGGGGGGCCCTCCACGAGCAGTACTTC.

The chain links TRBV20-1 to TRBJ1-3, with D hard to call. CDR1 and CDR2 from the germline V gene are DFQATT and SNEGSKA (reference sequence). V lost 5 bases to trimming and J lost 3 bases, with 5 bases between them. The CDR3 has 11 amino acids. CDR3 in DNA: TGCAGTGCTTCAAATGGAAACACCATATATTTT. This sequence encodes CSASNGNTIYF.

The chain employs TRBV5-4 and TRBJ1-3; D gene uncertain. Germline-derived CDR1 and CDR2 are SGHNT and YYREEE (reference sequence). The CDR3 consists of 13 residues. The V gene lost 2 bases and the J gene lost 0 bases, with 3 bases spanning the gap. The CDR3, as DNA: TGTGCCAGCAGCTTTCCCTCTGGAAACACCATATATTTT. Translating gives CASSFPSGNTIYF.

DNA for the CDR3: TGTGCCAGCAGCCTTCCCGGTACGAAGGGGAATGAAAAACTGTTTTTT. Translating it yields CASSLPGTKGNEKLFF. The V call is TRBV7-9, the J call TRBJ1-4; maybe TRBD1 (5 bases). The ends were cut back, 5 bases at V and 5 bases at J, with 18 bases in the middle. The CDR3 spans 16 residues. Germline V lookup: CDR1 SEHNR, CDR2 FQNEAQ (reference sequence).